This passage covers 2 T cell receptor beta chains from one sample sequenced in a study of blood T cell repertoires in COVID-19. Generated by immunoSEQ multiplex PCR, the TCRdb table keeps only in-frame clones and is missing some. This table holds just over 350,000 clones, around 88% found once. The sequencing sample was made of peripheral blood. All receptors derive from a woman aged 55-69 years with COVID-19, enrolled during active disease.

The chain couples TRBV7-2 to TRBJ2-7, with 11 bases matching TRBD2. The junction had 1 base not matched to a gene; V was cut back by 0 bases and J by 0 bases. Per the germline V gene, CDR1 is SGHTA and CDR2 is FQGNSA. The length of the CDR3 is 16 residues. The CDR3, as DNA: TGTGCCAGCAGCTTAGCTGGGACTAGCGGCTCCTACGAGCAGTACTTC. This sequence encodes CASSLAGTSGSYEQYF.

The chain recombines TRBV4-2 with TRBJ2-1; 8 positions match TRBD2. CDR1 and CDR2 (germline): LGHNA, YNFKEQ. This CDR3 spans 12 amino acids. The junction had 3 bases not matched to a gene; V was cut back by 4 bases and J by 10 bases. The CDR3 nucleotides read TGTGCCAGCAGCCGGACGGGGGGGGAGCAGTTCTTC. Its protein product is CASSRTGGEQFF.